The 2 T cell receptor beta chains reported below all come from one sample, sequenced in a study of T cells after yellow fever vaccination. From the 5' RACE reads, TCRdb called clonotypes with MiXCR, one entry per CDR3 protein. The profile shows around 610,000 distinct CDR3 sequences, roughly 14% of them singletons. This specimen was PBMCs, taken on the day of the yellow fever booster vaccination. The origin of the receptors is a man aged 25 to 40 who received the YFV17D yellow fever vaccine.

The genes are TRBV7-2 and TRBJ2-7; 8 positions match TRBD2. Germline CDR1 SGHTA, CDR2 FQGNSA. V shed 3 bases, J shed 6 bases, and the junction held 4 bases outside the gene matches. CDR3 length: 13 residues. CDR3 region: CASSFGGAREQYF. As DNA, the CDR3 is TGTGCCAGCAGCTTCGGGGGGGCGCGCGAGCAGTACTTC.

V is TRBV3-1 and J is TRBJ1-2, with D possibly matching TRBD1 (5 bases). Per the germline V gene, CDR1 is LGHDT and CDR2 is YNNKEL (reference sequence). V was shortened by 1 base and J by 3 bases, with 12 bases between the two germline ends. The CDR3 is 15 residues long. The CDR3 bases are TGTGCCAGCAGCCAAGGTCCGGGGGTGGACTATGGCTACACCTTC. Translation: CASSQGPGVDYGYTF.